The rows below give T cell receptor beta chains drawn from one sample of a study of human T cells and chemical hapten exposure. A single record per CDR3 protein comes from TCRdb applying MiXCR to the RACE reads. The sample lists more than 95,000 distinct CDR3 sequences, roughly a quarter occurring once. Sequenced here: whole blood, sampled in connection with sensitization to the hapten diphenylcyclopropenone (DPC). These receptors were collected from a man in his forties or fifties with alopecia areata. Some clones in this sample may be carry-over from other donors' samples. The CDR3 runs from the conserved cysteine through the conserved F or W. D genes are given only for firm matches.

>TRBV25-1|TRBJ1-2|TRBD1
CASMTGNYGYTF
>TRBV7-3|TRBJ2-7|TRBD1
CASSLNAQGAGEQYF
>TRBV20-1|TRBJ2-3|TRBD2
CSARVEGLAGYTDTQYF
>TRBV12-3/TRBV12-4|TRBJ2-2|NA
CASSGTKNTGELFF
>TRBV18|TRBJ1-1|NA
CASSPDTEAFF
>TRBV7-6|TRBJ2-3|NA
CASSLSGGPDTQYF
>TRBV7-2|TRBJ2-3|NA
CASNNRALSTDTQYF
>TRBV28|TRBJ1-5|TRBD1
CASSLSQYRGDQPQHF
>TRBV7-7|TRBJ2-2|NA
CASSLDVAGELFF
>TRBV11-1|TRBJ2-4|TRBD1
CASSSSRDSKNIQYF
>TRBV3-1|TRBJ2-3|TRBD2
CASSPAGGTDTQYF
>TRBV12-3/TRBV12-4|TRBJ2-2|TRBD2
CANIREDNTGELFF
>TRBV24-1|TRBJ2-3|NA
CATSDSTGDTQYF
>TRBV18|TRBJ2-5|NA
CASSPRRELRTQYF